Listed below are T cell receptor beta chains from one sample, sequenced in a study of vaccination and CD4 T cells after COVID-19. TCRdb independently ran MiXCR on the PCR reads; one entry per CDR3 protein. Of 7,000 to 8,500 distinct CDR3 sequences in the sample, about 66% were seen once. These receptors are not linked to any known antigen. Sequencing was performed on CD4+ T cells from blood, cultured in vitro. The receptor set was obtained from a human donor who had recovered from COVID-19. Both conserved end residues are part of each CDR3. D genes are given only for firm matches. Size is stated for part of the rows, as once, few or many counts, or as a class when the clone is expanded.

len	v_gene	d_gene	abundance	j_gene	CDR3aa	CDR3nt
13	TRBV20-1	TRBD1	few	TRBJ1-5	CSATGNSNQPQHF	TGCAGTGCGACAGGGAACAGCAATCAGCCCCAGCATTTT
14	TRBV20-1	NA	NA	TRBJ2-5	CSARPLALQETQYF	TGCAGTGCTAGACCCCTGGCGCTTCAAGAGACCCAGTACTTC
15	TRBV7-9	TRBD1	NA	TRBJ1-1	CASRPREGANTEAFF	TGTGCCAGCAGACCTAGGGAGGGGGCGAACACTGAAGCTTTCTTT
14	TRBV20-1	NA	few	TRBJ1-3	CSALPLTGGNTIYF	TGCAGTGCCCTCCCTTTGACAGGCGGAAACACCATATATTTT
13	TRBV2	TRBD1	few	TRBJ1-2	CASSAGQNYGYTF	TGTGCCAGCAGTGCGGGACAGAACTATGGCTACACCTTC
17	TRBV24-1	NA	NA	TRBJ2-2	CATSEHLGDYITGELFF	TGTGCCACCAGTGAGCATCTAGGAGACTACATCACCGGGGAGCTGTTTTTT
14	TRBV24-1	TRBD2	few	TRBJ2-5	CATSDLSSGETQYF	TGTGCCACCAGTGATTTGTCTAGCGGAGAGACCCAGTACTTC
13	TRBV20-1	NA	NA	TRBJ1-3	CSAREGSGNTIYF	TGCAGTGCTAGAGAGGGGTCTGGAAACACCATATATTTT
15	TRBV15	NA	few	TRBJ1-5	CATSTLGHYNQPQHF	TGTGCCACCAGCACACTGGGACATTACAATCAGCCCCAGCATTTT
14	TRBV7-9	NA	NA	TRBJ2-3	CASSSGTSADTQYF	TGTGCCAGCAGCTCCGGGACATCCGCAGATACGCAGTATTTT
16	TRBV11-3	NA	NA	TRBJ2-3	CASSFGRESSTDTQYF	TGTGCCAGCAGCTTCGGACGGGAGTCTAGCACAGATACGCAGTATTTT
14	TRBV6-5	TRBD2	few	TRBJ2-2	CASSWTSGTGELFF	TGTGCCAGCAGTTGGACTAGCGGGACCGGGGAGCTGTTTTTT
16	TRBV20-1	TRBD2	NA	TRBJ2-3	CSARDRLAGFTDTQYF	TGCAGTGCTAGAGATCGACTAGCGGGGTTCACAGATACGCAGTATTTT
17	TRBV6-1	TRBD1	NA	TRBJ1-1	CASSEEYRGRVSTEAFF	TGTGCCAGCAGTGAAGAGTACAGGGGAAGGGTGAGCACTGAAGCTTTCTTT
16	TRBV5-1	TRBD2	NA	TRBJ2-5	CASSLNPAGGEETQYF	TGCGCCAGCAGCTTGAACCCAGCGGGGGGCGAAGAGACCCAGTACTTC
14	TRBV27	NA	few	TRBJ1-6	CASSPRGPESPLHF	TGTGCCAGCAGTCCCAGGGGACCCGAGTCACCCCTCCACTTT
16	TRBV4-2	TRBD2	once	TRBJ2-5	CASSGGDRGDRETQYF	TGTGCCAGCAGCGGGGGGGATCGGGGCGATAGAGAGACCCAGTACTTC
15	TRBV20-1	TRBD2	NA	TRBJ2-5	CSGLAGGSYQETQYF	TGCAGTGGACTAGCGGGAGGTTCGTACCAAGAGACCCAGTACTTC
14	TRBV7-6	NA	few	TRBJ1-6	CASSLEHNNSPLHF	TGTGCCAGCAGCTTAGAACACAACAATTCACCCCTCCACTTT
15	TRBV20-1	TRBD2	NA	TRBJ2-7	CSARNSGRYIYEQYF	TGCAGTGCTAGAAATAGCGGGAGGTACATCTACGAGCAGTACTTC
15	TRBV20-1	TRBD2	NA	TRBJ2-7	CSAGGKTSEDYEQYF	TGCAGTGCCGGGGGAAAGACTAGCGAAGACTACGAGCAGTACTTC
17	TRBV7-3	NA	NA	TRBJ2-1	CASSLAPRSPGNNEQFF	TGTGCCAGCAGCTTAGCCCCTCGGTCCCCCGGAAACAATGAGCAGTTCTTC
14	TRBV25-1	NA	NA	TRBJ1-6	CASSVGGLGATLHF	TGTGCCAGCAGTGTAGGGGGGCTAGGTGCCACCCTCCACTTT
13	TRBV7-9	NA	NA	TRBJ2-3	CASSASWADTQYF	TGTGCCAGCAGCGCGTCCTGGGCAGATACGCAGTATTTT
19	TRBV11-2	NA	few	TRBJ2-3	CASSLESFSLLAGTDTQYF	TGTGCCAGCAGCTTAGAGTCTTTCTCCCTATTAGCGGGCACAGATACGCAGTATTTT
12	TRBV20-1	NA	NA	TRBJ2-1	CSARGHYNEQFF	TGCAGTGCTAGGGGACATTACAATGAGCAGTTCTTC
14	TRBV2	NA	NA	TRBJ2-2	CASNMGHYTGELFF	TGTGCCAGCAACATGGGACACTACACCGGGGAGCTGTTTTTT
14	TRBV11-1	NA	few	TRBJ2-5	CASSPAQGQETQYF	TGTGCCAGCAGCCCAGCGCAGGGACAAGAGACCCAGTACTTC
14	TRBV11-1	NA	NA	TRBJ2-3	CASSPNWGTDTQYF	TGTGCCAGCAGCCCTAACTGGGGAACAGATACGCAGTATTTT
15	TRBV6-1	NA	NA	TRBJ1-5	CASSRQAYSNQPQHF	TGTGCCAGCAGTCGACAGGCCTATAGCAATCAGCCCCAGCATTTT
11	TRBV28	NA	NA	TRBJ1-1	CASRGSGGAFF	TGTGCCAGCAGAGGGTCGGGTGGCGCTTTCTTT
15	TRBV27	TRBD1	NA	TRBJ2-5	CASSLDRARYETQYF	TGTGCCAGCAGTCTGGACAGGGCAAGATATGAGACCCAGTACTTC
15	TRBV24-1	NA	NA	TRBJ1-1	CATSDGGRGGTEAFF	TGTGCCACCAGTGATGGAGGCAGGGGCGGCACTGAAGCTTTCTTT
14	TRBV2	TRBD1	NA	TRBJ2-7	CATKGQLATGEQYF	TGTGCCACCAAGGGACAGCTGGCTACCGGCGAGCAGTACTTC
16	TRBV27	NA	NA	TRBJ2-7	CASSLTPGVSIYEQYF	TGTGCCAGCAGTTTAACCCCTGGCGTCTCCATCTACGAGCAGTACTTC